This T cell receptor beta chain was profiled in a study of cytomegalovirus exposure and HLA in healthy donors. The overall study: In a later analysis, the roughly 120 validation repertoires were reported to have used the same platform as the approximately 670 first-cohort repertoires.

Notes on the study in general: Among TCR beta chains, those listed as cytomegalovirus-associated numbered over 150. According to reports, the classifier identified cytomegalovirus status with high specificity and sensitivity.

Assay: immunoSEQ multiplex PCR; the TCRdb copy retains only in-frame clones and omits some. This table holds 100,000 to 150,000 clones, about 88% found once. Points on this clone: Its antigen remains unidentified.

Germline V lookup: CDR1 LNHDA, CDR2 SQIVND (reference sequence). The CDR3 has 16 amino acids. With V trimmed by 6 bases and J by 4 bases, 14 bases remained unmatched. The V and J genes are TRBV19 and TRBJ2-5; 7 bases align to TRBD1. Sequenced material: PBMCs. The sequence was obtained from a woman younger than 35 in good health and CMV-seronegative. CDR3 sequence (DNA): TGTGCCAGTAGCCAAAGGAACAGGGGATGGGTAGAGACCCAGTACTTC. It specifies CASSQRNRGWVETQYF.